This T cell receptor beta chain came from a study of T cell responses to AZD1222 COVID-19 vaccine. General study results and limits: Baseline seropositives among AZD1222 recipients totaled only six.

Measured with immunoSEQ multiplex PCR; TCRdb has only the in-frame clones, and not every one. The table shows 150,000 to 200,000 clones, with around 92% occurring only once. This CDR3 has 14 residues. The V and J ends lost 3 bases and 7 bases respectively, with 10 bases between them. Germline CDR1 is SNHLY and CDR2 is FYNNEI. With regard to this clone: Its antigen is as yet unknown.

The TCR comes from an adult in good health. Sequencing was performed on peripheral blood, taken on day 0 of AZD1222 vaccination. The gene calls are TRBV2 and TRBJ1-6, with D possibly TRBD1 on 5 matching bases. The CDR3 here is CASSEQGWNSPLHF. The CDR3 DNA reads TGTGCCAGCAGTGAGCAGGGCTGGAATTCACCCCTCCACTTT.